This T cell receptor beta chain was retrieved from a study of shared clonotypes between healthy human individuals. Study at large: CD4 naive cells filled three plates per donor, CD4 memory three, CD8 naive two and CD8 memory one.

In germline, CDR1 is WNHNN, CDR2 SYGVQD (reference sequence). Trimming took off 4 bases at V and 5 bases at J, with 11 bases between the two ends. The CDR3 is 13 amino acids. In the original processing: ImmunoSEQ only sent back junction sequences with no quality scores, so filtering was done differently. Generated by immunoSEQ multiplex PCR, the TCRdb table keeps only in-frame clones and is missing some. For V, J and clone size, that table is used; D and trimming come from the DNA. The profile shows 1.5 million to 2.5 million clones, about 95% of them singletons. CD45RO-negative cells were positively selected for CCR7, leaving out terminally differentiated effector memory CD45RA+ cells. Participating donors were healthy, HIV-negative adults free of recent acute infections or vaccinations.

This TCR derives from a young man in good health. Sample: naive CD8+ T cells sorted from blood. The chain recombines TRBV10-1 with TRBJ2-5; tentatively, D is TRBD2 (6 bases). The CDR3 here is CASSVSSGETQYF. CDR3 sequence (DNA): TGCGCCAGCAGTGTATCCAGCGGGGAGACCCAGTACTTC.